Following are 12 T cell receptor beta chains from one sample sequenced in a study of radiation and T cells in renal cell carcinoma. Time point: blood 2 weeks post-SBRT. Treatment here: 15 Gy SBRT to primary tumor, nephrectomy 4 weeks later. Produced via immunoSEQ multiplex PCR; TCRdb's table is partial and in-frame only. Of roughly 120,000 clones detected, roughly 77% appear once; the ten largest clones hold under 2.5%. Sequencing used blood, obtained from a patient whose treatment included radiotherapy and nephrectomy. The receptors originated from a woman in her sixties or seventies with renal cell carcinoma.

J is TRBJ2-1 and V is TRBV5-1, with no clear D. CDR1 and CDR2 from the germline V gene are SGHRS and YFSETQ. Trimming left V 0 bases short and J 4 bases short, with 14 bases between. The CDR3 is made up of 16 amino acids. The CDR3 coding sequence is TGCGCCAGCAGCTTGGAATACGGATCAGCGTACAATGAGCAGTTCTTC. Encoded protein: CASSLEYGSAYNEQFF.

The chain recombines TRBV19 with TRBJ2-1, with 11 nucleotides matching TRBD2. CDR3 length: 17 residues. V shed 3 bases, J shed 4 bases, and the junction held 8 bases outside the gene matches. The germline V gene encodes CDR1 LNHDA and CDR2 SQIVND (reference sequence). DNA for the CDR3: TGTGCCAGTAGTATCTCCTCGACTAGCGGGGAATACAATGAGCAGTTCTTC. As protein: CASSISSTSGEYNEQFF.

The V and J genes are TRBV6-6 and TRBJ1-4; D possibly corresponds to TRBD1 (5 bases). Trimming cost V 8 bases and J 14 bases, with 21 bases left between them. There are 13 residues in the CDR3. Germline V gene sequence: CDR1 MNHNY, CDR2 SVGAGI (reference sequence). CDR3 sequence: CASGENTGLRLFF. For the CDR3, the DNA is TGTGCCAGCGGGGAGAATACAGGCCTTCGTCTGTTTTTT.

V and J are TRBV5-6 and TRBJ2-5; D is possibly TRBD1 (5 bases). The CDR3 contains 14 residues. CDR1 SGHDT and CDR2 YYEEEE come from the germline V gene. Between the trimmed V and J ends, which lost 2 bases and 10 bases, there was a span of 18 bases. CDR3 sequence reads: CASSFRNPRVGQYF. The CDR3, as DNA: TGTGCCAGCAGCTTTAGAAATCCCAGGGTTGGCCAGTACTTC.

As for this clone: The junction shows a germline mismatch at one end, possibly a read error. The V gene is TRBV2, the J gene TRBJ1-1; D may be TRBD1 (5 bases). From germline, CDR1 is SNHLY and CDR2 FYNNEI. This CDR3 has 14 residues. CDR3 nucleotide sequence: TGTGCCACCAGTTTTTCGGGGCGGGAGACTGAAGCTTTCTTT. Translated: CATSFSGRETEAFF.

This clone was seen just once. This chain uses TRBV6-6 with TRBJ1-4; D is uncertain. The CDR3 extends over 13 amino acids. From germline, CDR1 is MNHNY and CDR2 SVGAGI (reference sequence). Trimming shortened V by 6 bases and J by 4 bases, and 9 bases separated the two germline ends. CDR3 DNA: TGTGCCAGCAGGGAGGACGGTAATGAAAAACTGTTTTTT. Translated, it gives CASREDGNEKLFF.

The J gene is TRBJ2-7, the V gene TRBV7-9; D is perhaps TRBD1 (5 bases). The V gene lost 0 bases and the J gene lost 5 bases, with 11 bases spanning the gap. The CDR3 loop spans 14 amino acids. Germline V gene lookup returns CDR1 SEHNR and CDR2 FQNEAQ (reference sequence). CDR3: CASSLAGVGDEQYF. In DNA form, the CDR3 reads TGTGCCAGCAGCTTAGCAGGGGTCGGCGACGAGCAGTACTTC.

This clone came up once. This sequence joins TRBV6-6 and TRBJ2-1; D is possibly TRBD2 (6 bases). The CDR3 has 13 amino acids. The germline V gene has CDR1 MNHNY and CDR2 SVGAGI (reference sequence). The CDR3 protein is CAGHGEAGNEQFF. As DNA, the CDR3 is TGTGCAGGGCACGGGGAAGCGGGCAATGAGCAGTTCTTC.

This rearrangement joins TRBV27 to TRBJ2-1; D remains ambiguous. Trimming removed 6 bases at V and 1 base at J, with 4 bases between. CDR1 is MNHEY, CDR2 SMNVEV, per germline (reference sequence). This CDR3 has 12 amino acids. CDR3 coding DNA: TGTGCCAGCAGGGGTTCCTACAATGAGCAGTTCTTC. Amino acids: CASRGSYNEQFF.

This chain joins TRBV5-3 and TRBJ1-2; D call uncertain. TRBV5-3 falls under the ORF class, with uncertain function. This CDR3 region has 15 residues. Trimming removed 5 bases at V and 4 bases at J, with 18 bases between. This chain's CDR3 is CARSPRNTPIYGYTF. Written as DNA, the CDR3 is TGTGCCAGAAGTCCTAGGAACACTCCCATCTATGGCTACACCTTC.

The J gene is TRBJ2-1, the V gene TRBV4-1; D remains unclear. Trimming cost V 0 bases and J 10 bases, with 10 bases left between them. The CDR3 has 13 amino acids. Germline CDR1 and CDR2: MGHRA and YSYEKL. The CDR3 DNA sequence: TGCGCCAGCAGCCAAGATTCTGAGCCCGAGCAGTTCTTC. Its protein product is CASSQDSEPEQFF.

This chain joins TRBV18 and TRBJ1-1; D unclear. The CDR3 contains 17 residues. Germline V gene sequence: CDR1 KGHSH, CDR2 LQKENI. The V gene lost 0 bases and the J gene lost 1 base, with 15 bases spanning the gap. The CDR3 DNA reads TGTGCCAGCTCACCACCGGACGTGGCCGGTTCGAACACTGAAGCTTTCTTT. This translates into CASSPPDVAGSNTEAFF.